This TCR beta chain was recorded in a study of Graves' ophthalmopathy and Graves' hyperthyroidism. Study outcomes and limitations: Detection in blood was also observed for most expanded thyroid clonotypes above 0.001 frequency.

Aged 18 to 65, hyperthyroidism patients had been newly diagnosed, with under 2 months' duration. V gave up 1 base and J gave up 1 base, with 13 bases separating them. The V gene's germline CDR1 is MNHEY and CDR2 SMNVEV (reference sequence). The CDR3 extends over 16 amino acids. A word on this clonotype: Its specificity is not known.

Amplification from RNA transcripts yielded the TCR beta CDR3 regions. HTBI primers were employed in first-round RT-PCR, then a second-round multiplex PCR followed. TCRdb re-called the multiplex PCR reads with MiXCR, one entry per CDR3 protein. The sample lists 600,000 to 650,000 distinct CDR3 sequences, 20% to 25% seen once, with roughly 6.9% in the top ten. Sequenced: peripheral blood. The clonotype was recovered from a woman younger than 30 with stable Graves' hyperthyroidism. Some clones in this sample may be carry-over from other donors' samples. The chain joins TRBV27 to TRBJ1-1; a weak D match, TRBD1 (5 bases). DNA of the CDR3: TGTGCCAGCAGTTTATTTCAGGGCCGGGGGAACACTGAAGCTTTCTTT. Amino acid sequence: CASSLFQGRGNTEAFF.